The rows below give T cell receptor beta chains drawn from one sample of a study of cytomegalovirus exposure and HLA in healthy donors. TCRdb's copy holds only in-frame clones and misses some; the assay was immunoSEQ multiplex PCR. The sample contains 85,000 to 100,000 clones, over 80% of which appear only once. The sequencing input was PBMCs. Receptors originate from a female donor in good health and CMV-seropositive. CDR3s include the opening cysteine and the closing phenylalanine or tryptophan. Fields, in order: V gene, D gene, clone size, J gene, CDR3 DNA, CDR3 protein. A D gene is named only where the DNA matches it firmly. Clone sizes are given selectively: once, few, many, or a class where the clone is expanded.

>TRBV7-7|TRBD2|-|TRBJ2-1
TGTGCTAGCAGCCCCGGGACTAGCGGAAACAATGAGCAGTTCTTC
CASSPGTSGNNEQFF
>TRBV19|-|once|TRBJ1-1
TGTGCCACCCAAAGTAGGGGGAGGGGGACTGAAGCTTTCTTT
CATQSRGRGTEAFF
>TRBV4-1|TRBD1|-|TRBJ1-2
TGCGCCAGCAGCCAGCTCAGTCGGGACAGGGCTGCAGAAGCTAACTATGGCTACACCTTC
CASSQLSRDRAAEANYGYTF
>TRBV9|TRBD2|-|TRBJ2-2
TGTGCCAGCAGCGGCAGACGCGGGGGGCCGAACACCGGGGAGCTGTTTTTT
CASSGRRGGPNTGELFF
>TRBV5-4|-|-|TRBJ1-1
TGTGCCAGCAGCTTGGCCGAGGGAAACACTGAAGCTTTCTTT
CASSLAEGNTEAFF
>TRBV7-6|-|-|TRBJ2-1
TGTGCCAGCAGTATCAACCACGGGGGAGGTAGGAATGAGCAGTTCTTC
CASSINHGGGRNEQFF
>TRBV6-5|TRBD1|-|TRBJ2-7
TGTGCCAGCAGATACCGGGACAGCTACTCCTACGAGCAGTACTTC
CASRYRDSYSYEQYF
>TRBV11-2|-|-|TRBJ1-2
TGTGCCAGCAGCTTAGGAGGGTCTGGCTACACCTTC
CASSLGGSGYTF
>TRBV5-1|TRBD1|-|TRBJ1-1
TGCGCCAGCAGCGGGACAGGGGCGACCAACACTGAAGCTTTCTTT
CASSGTGATNTEAFF
>TRBV6-1|-|-|TRBJ1-2
TGTGCCAGCAGTGAAAACCCCGGACAGCCCTATGGCTACACCTTC
CASSENPGQPYGYTF
>TRBV7-3|TRBD1|-|TRBJ2-7
TGTGCCAGCAGCTTACCGCTCAGGGGGACAGACTCCTACGAGCAGTACTTC
CASSLPLRGTDSYEQYF
>TRBV19|TRBD1|-|TRBJ2-2
TGTGCCAGTAGTGAGCGGACAGGGATGAACACCGGGGAGCTGTTTTTT
CASSERTGMNTGELFF
>TRBV5-4|-|-|TRBJ2-1
TGTGCCAGCAGCTCATCCCGGGACACCAAACGGGGTGAGCAGTTCTTC
CASSSSRDTKRGEQFF
>TRBV5-6|-|-|TRBJ1-1
TGTGCCAGCAGCTTTTCCCCATTAGGGGTTGACGGATTGAACACTGAAGCTTTCTTT
CASSFSPLGVDGLNTEAFF
>TRBV6-1|TRBD1|few|TRBJ2-7
TGTGCCAGCAGTGAATGGGACAGGGGTTCCTACGAGCAGTACTTC
CASSEWDRGSYEQYF
>TRBV19|TRBD1|-|TRBJ1-2
TGTGCCAGCCGGGACAGGGGTACCTATGGCTACACCTTC
CASRDRGTYGYTF
>TRBV2|-|-|TRBJ1-6
TGTGCCAGCAGTCCGGGTAATTCACCCCTCCACTTT
CASSPGNSPLHF
>TRBV29-1|TRBD1|-|TRBJ1-1
TGCAGCGGAAGACAGGGGTTGAACACTGAAGCTTTCTTT
CSGRQGLNTEAFF
>TRBV13|TRBD1|-|TRBJ2-7
TGTGCCAGCAGCTGGAGGAACCGGGACAGGGGATCCTACGAGCAGTACTTC
CASSWRNRDRGSYEQYF
>TRBV5-1|TRBD2|-|TRBJ2-7
TGCGCCAGCAGCTTGGAGCCGGGAGGGACCTACGAGCAGTACTTC
CASSLEPGGTYEQYF
>TRBV6-1|-|-|TRBJ2-1
TGTGCCAGCAGTGAAGTCGTGGCGCGGGAGCAGTTCTTC
CASSEVVAREQFF
>TRBV7-2|TRBD1|-|TRBJ1-6
TGTGCCAGCAGCTTAGGGGGTGGGACAGGGGATTCACCCCTCCACTTT
CASSLGGGTGDSPLHF
>TRBV10-3|TRBD1|-|TRBJ1-5
TGTGCCATCTCCGAAGGGACAGGGAGGGGGCCCCAGCATTTT
CAISEGTGRGPQHF
>TRBV10-1|TRBD2|-|TRBJ2-3
TGCGCCAGCAGTGACTCTAGCGGGAGTCGGGATACGCAGTATTTT
CASSDSSGSRDTQYF
>TRBV15|-|-|TRBJ1-5
TGTGCCACCAGCAGAGATCTTTCGAAGAGCAATCGGCCCCAGCATTTT
CATSRDLSKSNRPQHF
>TRBV6-1|TRBD1|-|TRBJ1-1
TGTGCCAGCGCGCGGGACAGGGGAGGGTCTGAAGCTTTCTTT
CASARDRGGSEAFF
>TRBV9|-|-|TRBJ2-3
TGTGCCAGCAGCGTAGGCCCCTTTAGCGCAGATACGCAGTATTTT
CASSVGPFSADTQYF
>TRBV30|-|-|TRBJ1-2
TGTGCCTCCCTCCCCAGGGAATCTAACTATGGCTACACCTTC
CASLPRESNYGYTF
>TRBV19|-|-|TRBJ1-3
TGTGCCAGTAGTATGGACAGAACGAGTGGAAACACCATATATTTT
CASSMDRTSGNTIYF
>TRBV5-1|TRBD2|once|TRBJ2-7
TGCGCCAGCAGCCTCGGGACTAGCGGGAGTTTGATAGCCCAATCCTACGAGCAGTACTTC
CASSLGTSGSLIAQSYEQYF
>TRBV5-1|-|-|TRBJ1-4
TGCGCCAGCAGCTATTGGGGGGGAGCTAATGAAAAACTGTTTTTT
CASSYWGGANEKLFF
>TRBV6-5|TRBD1|-|TRBJ1-2
TGTGCCAGCAGTTATAGGGGGACAGGACCTCACTATGGCTACACCTTC
CASSYRGTGPHYGYTF
>TRBV4-1|-|-|TRBJ1-5
TGCGCCAGCAGCCAATTCGGAGACAGAAATCAGCCCCAGCATTTT
CASSQFGDRNQPQHF
>TRBV19|-|-|TRBJ1-2
TGTGCCAGTAGTATGAGACAGAGTAACTATGGCTACACCTTC
CASSMRQSNYGYTF
>TRBV10-3|-|few|TRBJ2-7
TGTGCCATCGCCCGGGACTTTAACTACGAGCAGTACTTC
CAIARDFNYEQYF
>TRBV7-9|-|-|TRBJ2-1
TGTTCCAGCAGCTTAGCGGGACAGATCAATGAGCAGTTCTTC
CSSSLAGQINEQFF
>TRBV5-4|TRBD2|-|TRBJ2-3
TGTGCCAGCAGCTTCGCCCTACTAGCGGGGGCACGAGATACGCAGTATTTT
CASSFALLAGARDTQYF